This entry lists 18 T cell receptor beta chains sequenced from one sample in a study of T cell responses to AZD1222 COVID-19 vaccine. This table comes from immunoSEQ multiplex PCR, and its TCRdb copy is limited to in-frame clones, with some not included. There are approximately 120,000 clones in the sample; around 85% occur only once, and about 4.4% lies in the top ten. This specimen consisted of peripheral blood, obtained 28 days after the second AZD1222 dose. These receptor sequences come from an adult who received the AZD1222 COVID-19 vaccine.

The CDR3 reads CASSYPRGGSNYGYTF. Here the CDR3 DNA reads TGTGCCAGCAGTTACCCCCGGGGGGGATCTAACTATGGCTACACCTTC. The V and J genes are TRBV6-8 and TRBJ1-2, with TRBD1 as a possible D gene (5 bases). Trimming took 2 bases from V and 0 from J, leaving 13 bases between them. This CDR3 region has 16 residues. The germline V gene encodes CDR1 MNHGY and CDR2 SAAAGT.

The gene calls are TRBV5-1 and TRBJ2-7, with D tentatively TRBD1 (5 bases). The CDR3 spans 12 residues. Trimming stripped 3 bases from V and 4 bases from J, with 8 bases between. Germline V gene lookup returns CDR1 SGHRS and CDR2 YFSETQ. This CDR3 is CASSSQGYEQYF. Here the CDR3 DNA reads TGCGCCAGCAGCTCTCAGGGTTACGAGCAGTACTTC.

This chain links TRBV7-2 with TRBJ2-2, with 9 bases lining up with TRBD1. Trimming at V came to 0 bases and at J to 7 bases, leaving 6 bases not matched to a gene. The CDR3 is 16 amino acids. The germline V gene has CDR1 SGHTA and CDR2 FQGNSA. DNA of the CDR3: TGTGCCAGCAGCTTAGCGCCGGGACAGGGAGGCGGGGAGCTGTTTTTT. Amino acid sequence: CASSLAPGQGGGELFF.

CDR3 protein: CASRVGRISYEQYF. DNA for the CDR3: TGTGCCAGCAGGGTAGGACGGATATCCTACGAGCAGTACTTC. The chain links TRBV6-5 to TRBJ2-7; no clear D. Trimming left V 6 bases short and J 1 base short, with 13 bases between. The CDR3 length is 14 residues. The germline V gene encodes CDR1 MNHEY and CDR2 SVGAGI.

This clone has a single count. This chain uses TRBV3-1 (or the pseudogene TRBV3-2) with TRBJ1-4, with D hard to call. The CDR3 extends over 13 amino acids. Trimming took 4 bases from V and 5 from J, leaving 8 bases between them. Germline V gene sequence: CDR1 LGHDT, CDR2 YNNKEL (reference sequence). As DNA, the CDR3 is TGTGCCAGCAGCCGTCAGTTAAATGAAAAACTGTTTTTT. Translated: CASSRQLNEKLFF.

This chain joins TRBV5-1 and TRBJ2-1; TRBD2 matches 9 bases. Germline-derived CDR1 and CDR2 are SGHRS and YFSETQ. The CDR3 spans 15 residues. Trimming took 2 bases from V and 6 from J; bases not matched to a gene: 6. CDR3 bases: TGCGCCAGCAGCTTACTAGCGGGTGGGGTCAATGAGCAGTTCTTC. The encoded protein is CASSLLAGGVNEQFF.

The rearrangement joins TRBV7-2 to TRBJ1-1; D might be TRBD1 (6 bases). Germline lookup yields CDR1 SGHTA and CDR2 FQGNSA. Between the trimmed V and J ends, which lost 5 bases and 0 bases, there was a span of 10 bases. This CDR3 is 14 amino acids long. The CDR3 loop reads CASSPGQLNTEAFF. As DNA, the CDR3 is TGTGCCAGCAGCCCGGGACAACTGAACACTGAAGCTTTCTTT. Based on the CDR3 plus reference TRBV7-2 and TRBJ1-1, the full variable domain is GAGVSQSPSNKVTEKGKDVELRCDPISGHTALYWYRQSLGQGLEFLIYFQGNSAPDKSGLPSDRFSAERTGGSVSTLTIQRTQQEDSAVYLCASSPGQLNTEAFFGQGTRLTVV.

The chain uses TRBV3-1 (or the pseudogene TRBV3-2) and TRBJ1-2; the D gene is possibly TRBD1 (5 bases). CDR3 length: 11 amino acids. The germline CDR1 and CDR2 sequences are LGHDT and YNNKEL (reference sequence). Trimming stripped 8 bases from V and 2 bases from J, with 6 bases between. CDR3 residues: CASEGNYGYTF. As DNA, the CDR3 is TGTGCCAGCGAGGGGAACTATGGCTACACCTTC.

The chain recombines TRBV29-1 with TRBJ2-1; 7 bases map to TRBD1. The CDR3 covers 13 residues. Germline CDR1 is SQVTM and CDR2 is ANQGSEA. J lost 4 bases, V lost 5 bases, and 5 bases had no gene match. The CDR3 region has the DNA TGCAGCGTTCGGGACAGAACATACAATGAGCAGTTCTTC. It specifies CSVRDRTYNEQFF.

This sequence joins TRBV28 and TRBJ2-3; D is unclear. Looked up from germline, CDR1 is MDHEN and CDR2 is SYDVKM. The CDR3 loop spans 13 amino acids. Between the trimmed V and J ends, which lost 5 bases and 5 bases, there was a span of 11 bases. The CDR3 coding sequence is TGTGCCAGCAGTGATGAACAGCTAGATACGCAGTATTTT. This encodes CASSDEQLDTQYF.

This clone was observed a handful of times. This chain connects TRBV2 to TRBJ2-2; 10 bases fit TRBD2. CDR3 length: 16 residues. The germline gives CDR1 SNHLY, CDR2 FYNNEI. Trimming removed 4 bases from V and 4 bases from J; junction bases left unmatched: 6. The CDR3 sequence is CASSVSGGPLTGELFF. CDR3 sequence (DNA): TGTGCCAGCAGTGTTAGCGGGGGGCCCCTCACCGGGGAGCTGTTTTTT. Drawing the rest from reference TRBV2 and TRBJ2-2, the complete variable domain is EPEVTQTPSHQVTQMGQEVILRCVPISNHLYFYWYRQILGQKVEFLVSFYNNEISEKSEIFDDQFSVERPDGSNFTLKIRSTKLEDSAMYFCASSVSGGPLTGELFFGEGSRLTVL.

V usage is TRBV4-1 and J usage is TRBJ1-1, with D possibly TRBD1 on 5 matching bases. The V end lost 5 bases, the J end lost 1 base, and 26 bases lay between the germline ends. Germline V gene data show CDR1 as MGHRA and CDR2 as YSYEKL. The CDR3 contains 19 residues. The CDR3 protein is CASSSRYPLTGRGNTEAFF. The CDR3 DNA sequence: TGCGCCAGCAGCTCAAGATATCCCCTCACTGGTAGGGGGAACACTGAAGCTTTCTTT.

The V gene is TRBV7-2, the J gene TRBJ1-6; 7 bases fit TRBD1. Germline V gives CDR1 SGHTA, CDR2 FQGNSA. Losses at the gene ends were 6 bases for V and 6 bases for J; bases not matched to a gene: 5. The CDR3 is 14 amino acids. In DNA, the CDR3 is TGTGCCAGCAGACTAGGGACAGTTAATTCACCCCTCCACTTT. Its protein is CASRLGTVNSPLHF.

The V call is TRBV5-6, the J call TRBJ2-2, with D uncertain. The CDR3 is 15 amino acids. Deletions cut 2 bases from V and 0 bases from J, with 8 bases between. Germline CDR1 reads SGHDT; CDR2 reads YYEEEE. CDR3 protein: CASSLPWANTGELFF. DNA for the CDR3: TGTGCCAGCAGCTTACCGTGGGCGAACACCGGGGAGCTGTTTTTT.

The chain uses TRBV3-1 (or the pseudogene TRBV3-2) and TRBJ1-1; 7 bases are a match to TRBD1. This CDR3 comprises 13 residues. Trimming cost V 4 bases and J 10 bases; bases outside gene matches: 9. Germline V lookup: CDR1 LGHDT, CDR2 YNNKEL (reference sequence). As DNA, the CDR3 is TGTGCCAGCAGCCCACAAGGGGGCATTGTAGCTTTCTTT. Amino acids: CASSPQGGIVAFF.

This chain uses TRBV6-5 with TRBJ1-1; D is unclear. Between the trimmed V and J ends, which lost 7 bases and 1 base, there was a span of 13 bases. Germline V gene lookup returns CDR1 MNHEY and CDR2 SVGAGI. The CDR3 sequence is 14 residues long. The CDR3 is CASTKTHKNTEAFF. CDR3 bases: TGTGCCAGCACCAAGACACACAAGAACACTGAAGCTTTCTTT.

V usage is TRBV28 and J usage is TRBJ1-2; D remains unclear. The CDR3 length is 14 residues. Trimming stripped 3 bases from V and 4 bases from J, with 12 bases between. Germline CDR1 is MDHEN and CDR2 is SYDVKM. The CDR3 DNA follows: TGTGCCAGCAGTTTTTCGCAGCAACCCTATGGCTACACCTTC. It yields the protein CASSFSQQPYGYTF.

In nucleotides, the CDR3 is TGCAGCGTTGAGACTGGAGGGGCTGGCGGAAACACCATATATTTT. This sequence encodes CSVETGGAGGNTIYF. V gene TRBV29-1 combines with J gene TRBJ1-3; D possibly corresponds to TRBD1 (5 bases). Trimming stripped 3 bases from V and 4 bases from J, with 16 bases between. The V gene's germline CDR1 is SQVTM and CDR2 ANQGSEA. The CDR3 spans 15 residues.